The next 23 T cell receptor beta chains were all read from a single sample in a study of blood T cells in healthy people across ages. Using a J-beta primer mix together with a sample-barcoded 5' primer, a second PCR was run for roughly 7 to 12 cycles. TCRdb re-called the 5' RACE reads through MiXCR, storing one row per CDR3 protein. The table has about 800,000 distinct CDR3 sequences, over 45% seen once. Sequences were obtained from blood. The receptors come from a man between 25 and 39 years old in good health.

This clonotype was picked up a small number of times. The V gene is TRBV12-3 or TRBV12-4, the J gene TRBJ2-1, with D possibly called TRBD1 or TRBD2 (5 bases each). The CDR3 sequence is 16 residues long. V shed 3 bases and J shed 2 bases, with 14 bases lying between them. DNA for the CDR3: TGTGCCAGCAGTTTTGATTCGGGGCCAGCCTACAATGAGCAGTTCTTC. Protein: CASSFDSGPAYNEQFF.

This clonotype was counted many times. The genes are TRBV29-1 and TRBJ2-5; D is unresolved. This CDR3 comprises 10 residues. Looked up from germline, CDR1 is SQVTM and CDR2 is ANQGSEA. The V gene lost 1 base and the J gene lost 4 bases, with 1 base spanning the gap. CDR3 nucleotides: TGCAGCGTTGAAGTAGAGACCCAGTACTTC. Encoded protein: CSVEVETQYF. Complete variable domain (other parts from reference TRBV29-1 and TRBJ2-5): SAVISQKPSRDICQRGTSLTIQCQVDSQVTMMFWYRQQPGQSLTLIATANQGSEATYESGFVIDKFPISRPNLTFSTLTVSNMSPEDSSIYLCSVEVETQYFGPGTRLLVL.

As for this clonotype: One junction end does not reproduce the germline sequence, and a read error may be involved. In DNA form, the CDR3 reads TGTGCCAGCAGCTTAGATAGGGGCTCCTGCAATGAGCAGTTCTTC. This codes for CASSLDRGSCNEQFF. The chain has TRBV11-2 and TRBJ2-1, with a tentative D call TRBD1 (5 bases). The CDR3 length is 15 residues. CDR1 is SGHAT, CDR2 FQNNGV, per germline.

This chain links TRBV7-2 with TRBJ2-4; D is uncertain. Judging by the DNA end, TRBJ2-7 fits better; the J call may be wrong. This CDR3 comprises 15 residues. The germline V gene has CDR1 SGHTA and CDR2 FQGNSA. CDR3 sequence: CASSLVVRSAHEQYF. The CDR3 coding sequence is TGTGCCAGCAGCTTAGTGGTTAGAAGTGCTCACGAGCAGTACTTC.

This chain connects TRBV20-1 to TRBJ2-7; TRBD1 matches at 7 bases. The DNA matches TRBJ2-5 better at its end, which makes the J call doubtful. Germline V gene data show CDR1 as DFQATT and CDR2 as SNEGSKA (reference sequence). This CDR3 spans 11 amino acids. The CDR3 reads CSASTGATQYF. The CDR3 coding sequence is TGCAGTGCTAGTACAGGGGCGACCCAGTACTTC.

This rearrangement joins TRBV6-6 to TRBJ1-2; a weak D match, TRBD1 (5 bases). From germline, CDR1 is MNHNY and CDR2 SVGAGI (reference sequence). V was cut by 0 bases and J by 2 bases, with 16 bases left in between. This CDR3 spans 17 amino acids. CDR3 DNA: TGTGCCAGCAGTTACTCGAAACTCGGGGCAGACAACTATGGCTACACCTTC. Translating gives CASSYSKLGADNYGYTF.

This clonotype was detected a few times. The gene calls are TRBV29-1 and TRBJ1-2; 9 bases are a match to TRBD1. Looked up from germline, CDR1 is SQVTM and CDR2 is ANQGSEA. V trimming: 6 bases; J trimming: 4 bases; junction bases outside the gene matches: 12. CDR3 length equals 15 residues. CDR3 bases: TGCAGCGTGGGACAGGGTGGCCCTGGGGGCTATGGCTACACCTTC. This encodes CSVGQGGPGGYGYTF.

This clonotype was counted between two and nine times. V and J are TRBV2 and TRBJ2-1; D is uncertain. CDR3 size: 11 residues. V gave up 2 bases and J gave up 7 bases, with 3 bases separating them. The germline V gene encodes CDR1 SNHLY and CDR2 FYNNEI. CDR3 residues: CASSEINEQFF. CDR3 DNA sequence: TGTGCCAGCAGTGAAATTAATGAGCAGTTCTTC.

The V and J genes are TRBV28 and TRBJ2-5; possible D gene TRBD2, 7 bases. The V gene's germline CDR1 is MDHEN and CDR2 SYDVKM. This CDR3 comprises 16 residues. V was pared by 2 bases and J by 4 bases, with 17 bases between. This chain's CDR3 is CASSLNNGGRGETQYF. Here the CDR3 DNA reads TGTGCCAGCAGTTTAAACAACGGGGGGCGTGGAGAGACCCAGTACTTC.

The chain employs TRBV28 and TRBJ2-5; 9 nucleotides agree with TRBD1. There are 16 residues in the CDR3. The germline gives CDR1 MDHEN, CDR2 SYDVKM. V shed 5 bases, J shed 5 bases, and the junction held 12 bases outside the gene matches. CDR3 nucleotide sequence: TGTGCCAGCAGTGACAGGGGGAATCCTGCTAGGGAGACCCAGTACTTC. Encoded protein: CASSDRGNPARETQYF.

J is TRBJ2-7 and V is TRBV7-2, with D unresolved. Deletions cut 1 base from V and 1 base from J, with 20 bases between. The CDR3 totals 18 residues. Germline CDR1 is SGHTA and CDR2 is FQGNSA. CDR3 bases: TGTGCCAGCAGCTTAGAGGGTTACCAAAGCTCCGCTTCCTACGAGCAGTACTTC. It specifies CASSLEGYQSSASYEQYF.

This sequence joins TRBV4-3 and TRBJ2-1; 7 bases align to TRBD2. Germline CDR1 and CDR2: LGHNA and YSLEER. CDR3 size: 15 residues. The junction had 4 bases not matched to a gene; V was cut back by 0 bases and J by 5 bases. Here the CDR3 DNA reads TGCGCCAGCAGCCAAGATCTGGGACTAAACAATGAGCAGTTCTTC. It specifies CASSQDLGLNNEQFF.

CDR3 nucleotides: TGCGCCAGCAGCCAGGAGACAGGGTTTACGTCCTACGAGCAGTTCTTC. It yields the protein CASSQETGFTSYEQFF. The chain carries TRBV4-3 and TRBJ2-1; 7 nucleotides line up with TRBD1. V lost 3 bases to trimming and J lost 10 bases; unmatched junction nucleotides: 15. CDR3 length equals 16 residues. Germline CDR1 LGHNA, CDR2 YSLEER.

V is TRBV25-1 and J is TRBJ1-2, with a possible D match to TRBD1 (5 bases). Germline V CDR1 and CDR2: MGHDK, SYGVNS. With 6 bases removed from V and 4 bases from J, the gap between germline ends came to 15 bases. The CDR3 is 14 amino acids. CDR3 DNA: TGTGCCAGCAGACACGGTGGGGGGTCCTATGGCTACACCTTC. Amino acid sequence: CASRHGGGSYGYTF.

This clonotype occurred a few times. This chain connects TRBV28 to TRBJ2-5; 8 positions agree with TRBD1. The CDR3 spans 15 residues. V lost 6 bases to trimming and J lost 4 bases; unmatched junction nucleotides: 10. CDR1 and CDR2 (germline): MDHEN, SYDVKM. CDR3 residues: CASRKTGTGGETQYF. For the CDR3, the DNA is TGTGCCAGCAGGAAGACAGGGACAGGCGGAGAGACCCAGTACTTC.

This chain uses TRBV7-2 with TRBJ2-5, with TRBD1 as a possible D gene (5 bases). In germline, CDR1 is SGHTA, CDR2 FQGNSA. Deletions cut 1 base from V and 2 bases from J, with 8 bases between. CDR3 length equals 14 residues. The chain's CDR3 is CASSLGYRQETQYF. In DNA form, the CDR3 reads TGTGCCAGCAGCTTAGGCTACAGGCAAGAGACCCAGTACTTC.

This clonotype has only one observation. The rearrangement links TRBV28 to TRBJ2-7; TRBD1 matches 7 bases. The CDR3 covers 16 residues. Germline lookup yields CDR1 MDHEN and CDR2 SYDVKM. V trimming: 4 bases; J trimming: 6 bases; junction bases outside the gene matches: 15. The CDR3 region has the DNA TGTGCCAGCAGTTACGGACAGGCCTATGTTGGCGGCGAGCAGTACTTC. Translation: CASSYGQAYVGGEQYF. Full variable domain (outside the CDR3, taken from reference TRBV28 and TRBJ2-7): DVKVTQSSRYLVKRTGEKVFLECVQDMDHENMFWYRQDPGLGLRLIYFSYDVKMKEKGDIPEGYSVSREKKERFSLILESASTNQTSMYLCASSYGQAYVGGEQYFGPGTRLTVT.

The chain carries TRBV7-2 and TRBJ2-7, with 11 bases that match TRBD2. Germline-derived CDR1 and CDR2 are SGHTA and FQGNSA. After removal of 5 bases from V and 2 bases from J, the junction contained 5 bases not matched to a gene. CDR3 length equals 15 residues. This chain's CDR3 is CASSTSTSGAYEQYF. In DNA, the CDR3 is TGTGCCAGCAGCACTTCGACTAGCGGGGCCTACGAGCAGTACTTC.

For this clonotype: The junction departs from germline at one end; a sequencing error may be responsible. J is TRBJ1-5 and V is TRBV20-1; the D gene is possibly TRBD1 (5 bases). This CDR3 is built from 15 residues. Germline loops: CDR1 DFQATT, CDR2 SNEGSKA (reference sequence). The CDR3 DNA reads TGCGGTGCTAGAGATGGGGGAAATAGCAATCAGCCCCAGCATTTT. It encodes CGARDGGNSNQPQHF.

This clonotype was seen only once. This chain links TRBV20-1 with TRBJ2-3, with D perhaps TRBD2 (6 bases). The CDR3 length is 15 residues. CDR1 and CDR2 (germline): DFQATT, SNEGSKA (reference sequence). Trimming removed 6 bases from V and 4 bases from J, with 20 bases in between. The CDR3 DNA follows: TGCAGTGCGCGATCAACTAGCCACCCAGCAGATACGCAGTATTTT. Protein: CSARSTSHPADTQYF.

J is TRBJ1-2 and V is TRBV6-1; no reliable D call. CDR3 size: 15 residues. Trimming left V 3 bases short and J 8 bases short, with 19 bases between. The germline V gene encodes CDR1 MNHNS and CDR2 SASEGT. The CDR3 loop is CASSDHYLIERGYTF. In DNA form, the CDR3 reads TGTGCCAGCAGTGATCATTACCTGATTGAGAGAGGCTACACCTTC.

This rearrangement joins TRBV5-4 to TRBJ2-3; D unclear. V dropped 0 bases and J dropped 0 bases, with 11 bases sitting between them. CDR1 and CDR2 (germline): SGHNT, YYREEE (reference sequence). The CDR3 is 16 residues long. CDR3 sequence (DNA): TGTGCCAGCAGCTTGGATGGAGACTCTAGCACAGATACGCAGTATTTT. Its translation: CASSLDGDSSTDTQYF.

This clonotype was seen a few times. This sequence joins TRBV4-2 and TRBJ2-4; 9 nucleotides match TRBD2. The DNA matches TRBJ2-7 better at its end, which makes the J call doubtful. This CDR3 is built from 14 residues. Germline V gene lookup returns CDR1 LGHNA and CDR2 YNFKEQ. CDR3 protein: CASSQASGINEQYF. CDR3 DNA sequence: TGTGCCAGCAGCCAAGCTAGCGGGATTAACGAGCAGTACTTC.